These T cell receptor beta chains were read from a single sample in a study of blood T cell repertoires in COVID-19. Sequencing was performed with immunoSEQ multiplex PCR; in TCRdb, only in-frame clones are kept and a portion is missing. The sample lists roughly 250,000 clones; about 87% were seen once. Sequencing was carried out using PBMCs or T cells enriched from blood (not recorded which). The receptors come from a man aged 45 to 65 who had been exposed to COVID-19. Each CDR3 is given with its conserved first and last residue. The D gene is left open where the match is weak. Clone size is stated in some rows and not others, as once, few, many or a class when expanded.

D gene: TRBD2; V gene: TRBV7-9; J gene: TRBJ2-1; clone size: .; CDR3 protein: CASSLGVGGLVVNEQFF; CDR3 DNA: TGTGCCAGCAGCTTAGGGGTGGGAGGACTAGTAGTCAATGAGCAGTTCTTC
D gene: .; V gene: TRBV6-5; J gene: TRBJ1-2; clone size: .; CDR3 protein: CASTSTASYGYTF; CDR3 DNA: TGTGCCAGCACCTCGACTGCGAGCTATGGCTACACCTTC
D gene: .; V gene: TRBV5-6; J gene: TRBJ2-1; clone size: .; CDR3 protein: CASSLGSSYNEQFF; CDR3 DNA: TGTGCCAGCAGCTTGGGGAGCTCCTACAATGAGCAGTTCTTC
D gene: TRBD1; V gene: TRBV5-5; J gene: TRBJ1-2; clone size: once; CDR3 protein: CASSPTGQGTYGYTF; CDR3 DNA: TGTGCCAGCAGCCCAACGGGACAGGGGACCTATGGCTACACCTTC
D gene: TRBD1; V gene: TRBV2; J gene: TRBJ1-4; clone size: .; CDR3 protein: CASRAGQGTTNEKLFF; CDR3 DNA: TGTGCCAGCAGGGCCGGACAGGGGACAACTAATGAAAAACTGTTTTTT
D gene: .; V gene: TRBV27; J gene: TRBJ1-1; clone size: .; CDR3 protein: CASSFHRRIPGSTEAFF; CDR3 DNA: TGTGCCAGCAGTTTCCACCGGAGAATCCCGGGGAGCACTGAAGCTTTCTTT
D gene: TRBD2; V gene: TRBV29-1; J gene: TRBJ2-3; clone size: .; CDR3 protein: CSVEGAGGGTQYF; CDR3 DNA: TGCAGCGTTGAGGGAGCTGGGGGGGGTACGCAGTATTTT
D gene: TRBD1; V gene: TRBV30; J gene: TRBJ2-3; clone size: once; CDR3 protein: CACMGQSTDTQYF; CDR3 DNA: TGTGCCTGTATGGGACAGAGCACAGATACGCAGTATTTT
D gene: .; V gene: TRBV5-1; J gene: TRBJ1-2; clone size: .; CDR3 protein: CASSLLQGSSGGYTF; CDR3 DNA: TGCGCCAGCAGCTTGCTACAGGGTTCATCGGGGGGCTACACCTTC
D gene: TRBD1; V gene: TRBV2; J gene: TRBJ2-2; clone size: .; CDR3 protein: CASSSRTGRTGELFF; CDR3 DNA: TGTGCCAGCAGTTCCCGGACAGGGCGCACCGGGGAGCTGTTTTTT
D gene: TRBD2; V gene: TRBV29-1; J gene: TRBJ2-1; clone size: .; CDR3 protein: CSVRAFWTSGEQFF; CDR3 DNA: TGCAGCGTACGCGCCTTCTGGACTAGCGGAGAGCAGTTCTTC
D gene: TRBD1; V gene: TRBV5-8; J gene: TRBJ2-5; clone size: .; CDR3 protein: CASSPGQGGPETQYF; CDR3 DNA: TGTGCCAGCAGCCCTGGACAGGGGGGGCCGGAGACCCAGTACTTC
D gene: .; V gene: TRBV29-1; J gene: TRBJ1-2; clone size: .; CDR3 protein: CSVGSGSYGYTF; CDR3 DNA: TGCAGCGTTGGAAGTGGCTCCTATGGCTACACCTTC
D gene: .; V gene: TRBV18; J gene: TRBJ1-4; clone size: .; CDR3 protein: CASSTTVRGEKLFF; CDR3 DNA: TGTGCCAGCTCAACAACAGTAAGGGGTGAAAAACTGTTTTTT
D gene: TRBD1; V gene: TRBV7-9; J gene: TRBJ2-3; clone size: .; CDR3 protein: CASSQDRAPDTQYF; CDR3 DNA: TGTGCCAGCAGCCAGGACAGGGCCCCAGATACGCAGTATTTT
D gene: TRBD1; V gene: TRBV24-1; J gene: TRBJ2-3; clone size: .; CDR3 protein: CATSDSITGGIPDTQYF; CDR3 DNA: TGTGCCACCAGTGACTCAATTACAGGGGGCATCCCAGATACGCAGTATTTT
D gene: .; V gene: TRBV2; J gene: TRBJ1-1; clone size: once; CDR3 protein: CASSAGVWTEAFF; CDR3 DNA: TGTGCCAGCAGTGCAGGGGTTTGGACTGAAGCTTTCTTT
D gene: TRBD1; V gene: TRBV15; J gene: TRBJ2-3; clone size: .; CDR3 protein: CATSRDLQGADTQYF; CDR3 DNA: TGTGCCACCAGCAGAGACCTACAGGGGGCAGATACGCAGTATTTT
D gene: TRBD1; V gene: TRBV6-5; J gene: TRBJ1-2; clone size: .; CDR3 protein: CASTQTQGADGYTF; CDR3 DNA: TGTGCCAGCACCCAGACTCAGGGGGCCGATGGCTACACCTTC
D gene: TRBD1; V gene: TRBV5-1; J gene: TRBJ2-1; clone size: .; CDR3 protein: CASSLHGTGDEQFF; CDR3 DNA: TGCGCCAGCAGCTTACACGGGACAGGGGATGAGCAGTTCTTC
D gene: TRBD1; V gene: TRBV5-1; J gene: TRBJ2-5; clone size: .; CDR3 protein: CASSLVRGSSETQYF; CDR3 DNA: TGCGCCAGCAGCTTGGTCAGGGGGAGCTCAGAGACCCAGTACTTC
D gene: .; V gene: TRBV28; J gene: TRBJ1-5; clone size: .; CDR3 protein: CASSSLPTGINQPQHF; CDR3 DNA: TGTGCCAGCAGTTCCCTACCAACAGGGATCAATCAGCCCCAGCATTTT
D gene: .; V gene: TRBV6-2/TRBV6-3; J gene: TRBJ1-5; clone size: .; CDR3 protein: CASSYSGALSNQPQHF; CDR3 DNA: TGTGCCAGCAGTTACTCTGGAGCACTTAGCAATCAGCCCCAGCATTTT
D gene: .; V gene: TRBV20-1; J gene: TRBJ2-1; clone size: .; CDR3 protein: CSASSQYEQFF; CDR3 DNA: TGCAGTGCTAGTTCCCAATATGAGCAGTTCTTC
D gene: .; V gene: TRBV11-3; J gene: TRBJ1-2; clone size: .; CDR3 protein: CASSKTQGSLGYTF; CDR3 DNA: TGTGCCAGCAGTAAAACACAGGGAAGCCTGGGCTACACCTTC
D gene: .; V gene: TRBV5-4; J gene: TRBJ1-1; clone size: .; CDR3 protein: CASSTGTSIDLAF; CDR3 DNA: TGTGCCAGCAGCACTGGGACAAGCATCGATTTAGCCTTT
D gene: TRBD1; V gene: TRBV10-2; J gene: TRBJ1-2; clone size: .; CDR3 protein: CASSVTGRYGYTF; CDR3 DNA: TGCGCCAGCAGTGTGACAGGGAGGTATGGCTACACCTTC
D gene: TRBD1; V gene: TRBV27; J gene: TRBJ1-1; clone size: .; CDR3 protein: CASSFRTGLNTEAFF; CDR3 DNA: TGTGCCAGCAGTTTCCGGACAGGTTTGAACACTGAAGCTTTCTTT
D gene: TRBD2; V gene: TRBV19; J gene: TRBJ2-1; clone size: .; CDR3 protein: CASSTRLLAASYNEQFF; CDR3 DNA: TGTGCCAGTAGTACCCGGCTTCTAGCGGCCTCCTACAATGAGCAGTTCTTC
D gene: .; V gene: TRBV6-2/TRBV6-3; J gene: TRBJ2-5; clone size: .; CDR3 protein: CASSTGRRTRGETQYF; CDR3 DNA: TGTGCCAGCAGTACTGGCCGTCGGACCCGGGGAGAGACCCAGTACTTC
D gene: TRBD1; V gene: TRBV5-1; J gene: TRBJ1-6; clone size: .; CDR3 protein: CASSPRTGTDNSPLHF; CDR3 DNA: TGCGCCAGCAGCCCACGGACAGGGACCGATAATTCACCCCTCCACTTT
D gene: .; V gene: TRBV11-2; J gene: TRBJ1-1; clone size: .; CDR3 protein: CASSGRGRANTEAFF; CDR3 DNA: TGTGCCAGCAGCGGACGAGGCAGGGCGAACACTGAAGCTTTCTTT
D gene: .; V gene: TRBV18; J gene: TRBJ1-1; clone size: .; CDR3 protein: CASSLAGVHRYTEAFF; CDR3 DNA: TGTGCCAGCTCACTTGCGGGGGTCCATAGGTACACTGAAGCTTTCTTT
D gene: TRBD1; V gene: TRBV13; J gene: TRBJ1-4; clone size: .; CDR3 protein: CASSWGTDKLFF; CDR3 DNA: TGTGCCAGCAGCTGGGGGACAGATAAACTGTTTTTT
D gene: .; V gene: TRBV2; J gene: TRBJ1-4; clone size: .; CDR3 protein: CASSDMREATNEKLFF; CDR3 DNA: TGTGCCAGCAGTGATATGAGGGAAGCAACTAATGAAAAACTGTTTTTT
D gene: .; V gene: TRBV10-3; J gene: TRBJ1-4; clone size: .; CDR3 protein: CAISESMVGAPTNEKLFF; CDR3 DNA: TGTGCCATCAGTGAGTCGATGGTAGGGGCCCCGACTAATGAAAAACTGTTTTTT
D gene: .; V gene: TRBV7-9; J gene: TRBJ1-5; clone size: .; CDR3 protein: CASSSGHELNQPQHF; CDR3 DNA: TGTGCCAGCAGCTCGGGACATGAGCTTAATCAGCCCCAGCATTTT
D gene: .; V gene: TRBV5-5; J gene: TRBJ1-1; clone size: .; CDR3 protein: CASSLAPPEEAFF; CDR3 DNA: TGTGCCAGCAGCTTGGCCCCTCCAGAAGAAGCTTTCTTT
D gene: .; V gene: TRBV15; J gene: TRBJ1-5; clone size: .; CDR3 protein: CATSRVGGVGGNQPQHF; CDR3 DNA: TGTGCCACCAGCAGAGTGGGTGGGGTGGGGGGTAATCAGCCCCAGCATTTT
D gene: .; V gene: TRBV3-1/TRBV3-2; J gene: TRBJ2-1; clone size: .; CDR3 protein: CASSQTGSKYNEQFF; CDR3 DNA: TGTGCCAGCAGCCAGACCGGGAGCAAATACAATGAGCAGTTCTTC
D gene: TRBD2; V gene: TRBV19; J gene: TRBJ2-3; clone size: .; CDR3 protein: CASSDTSAARAYF; CDR3 DNA: TGTGCCAGTAGTGATACTAGCGCGGCGCGGGCGTATTTT
D gene: TRBD1; V gene: TRBV30; J gene: TRBJ2-1; clone size: .; CDR3 protein: CATSGTGMINEQFF; CDR3 DNA: TGTGCCACCTCCGGGACAGGGATGATCAATGAGCAGTTCTTC
D gene: .; V gene: TRBV28; J gene: TRBJ2-1; clone size: .; CDR3 protein: CASGGSGNNEQFF; CDR3 DNA: TGTGCCAGCGGGGGTAGCGGCAACAATGAGCAGTTCTTC
D gene: TRBD1; V gene: TRBV24-1; J gene: TRBJ1-2; clone size: few; CDR3 protein: CATSDRTGRYGYTF; CDR3 DNA: TGTGCCACCAGTGATAGGACAGGGCGGTATGGCTACACCTTC
D gene: TRBD1; V gene: TRBV28; J gene: TRBJ1-2; clone size: .; CDR3 protein: CASSLPNPGTVVMYGYTF; CDR3 DNA: TGTGCCAGCAGTTTGCCTAATCCGGGGACAGTCGTCATGTATGGCTACACCTTC
D gene: TRBD2; V gene: TRBV7-9; J gene: TRBJ2-1; clone size: .; CDR3 protein: CASSPISGTEQFF; CDR3 DNA: TGTGCCAGCAGCCCGATTAGCGGGACGGAGCAGTTCTTC
D gene: .; V gene: TRBV5-5; J gene: TRBJ1-5; clone size: .; CDR3 protein: CASSLGLGSSNQPQHF; CDR3 DNA: TGTGCCAGCAGCTTGGGTTTAGGGAGTAGCAATCAGCCCCAGCATTTT
D gene: .; V gene: TRBV13; J gene: TRBJ2-3; clone size: .; CDR3 protein: CASSLEGGAPGGTQYF; CDR3 DNA: TGTGCCAGCAGCTTAGAGGGCGGGGCCCCCGGTGGAACGCAGTATTTT
D gene: TRBD1; V gene: TRBV7-2; J gene: TRBJ2-1; clone size: .; CDR3 protein: CASGPWTGFIDEQFF; CDR3 DNA: TGTGCCAGCGGCCCTTGGACAGGGTTCATAGATGAGCAGTTCTTC
D gene: TRBD1; V gene: TRBV27; J gene: TRBJ1-1; clone size: .; CDR3 protein: CASSPRQGLNTEAFF; CDR3 DNA: TGTGCCAGCAGTCCACGACAGGGGTTGAACACTGAAGCTTTCTTT
D gene: .; V gene: TRBV18; J gene: TRBJ2-5; clone size: once; CDR3 protein: CASSPTGIQETQYF; CDR3 DNA: TGTGCCAGCTCACCTACAGGAATCCAAGAGACCCAGTACTTC
D gene: .; V gene: TRBV25-1; J gene: TRBJ2-5; clone size: .; CDR3 protein: CASSNRQQQETQYF; CDR3 DNA: TGTGCCAGCAGTAATCGACAGCAGCAAGAGACCCAGTACTTC
D gene: .; V gene: TRBV18; J gene: TRBJ2-5; clone size: .; CDR3 protein: CASSRDSLQETQYF; CDR3 DNA: TGTGCCAGCTCACGTGACAGCCTCCAAGAGACCCAGTACTTC